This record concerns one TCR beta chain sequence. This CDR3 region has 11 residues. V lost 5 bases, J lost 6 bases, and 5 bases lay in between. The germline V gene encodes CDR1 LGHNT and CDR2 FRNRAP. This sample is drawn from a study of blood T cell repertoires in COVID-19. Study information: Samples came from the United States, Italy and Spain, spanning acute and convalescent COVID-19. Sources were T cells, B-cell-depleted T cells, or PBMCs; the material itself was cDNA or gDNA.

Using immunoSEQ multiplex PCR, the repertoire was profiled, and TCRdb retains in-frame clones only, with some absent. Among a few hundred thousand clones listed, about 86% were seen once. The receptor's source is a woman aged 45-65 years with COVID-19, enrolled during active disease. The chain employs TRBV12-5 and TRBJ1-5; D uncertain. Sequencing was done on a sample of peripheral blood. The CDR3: CASGTTQPQHF. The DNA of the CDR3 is TGTGCTAGTGGTACTACTCAGCCCCAGCATTTT.